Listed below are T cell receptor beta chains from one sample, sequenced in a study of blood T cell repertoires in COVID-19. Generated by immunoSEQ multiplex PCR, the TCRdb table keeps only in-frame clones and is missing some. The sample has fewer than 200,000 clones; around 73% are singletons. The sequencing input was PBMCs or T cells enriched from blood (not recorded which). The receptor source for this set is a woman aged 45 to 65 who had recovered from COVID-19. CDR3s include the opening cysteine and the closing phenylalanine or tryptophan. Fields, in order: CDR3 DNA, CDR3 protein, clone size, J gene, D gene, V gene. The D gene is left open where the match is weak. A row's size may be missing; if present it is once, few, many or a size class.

CDR3 DNA: TGTGCCAGCAGCTTACCCTACCGGGAGCAGTACTTC
CDR3 protein: CASSLPYREQYF
clone size: .
J gene: TRBJ2-7
D gene: .
V gene: TRBV7-8

CDR3 DNA: TGTGCCAGCAGCGTAGCCCAGGGTCACGAGACCCAGTACTTC
CDR3 protein: CASSVAQGHETQYF
clone size: .
J gene: TRBJ2-5
D gene: .
V gene: TRBV9

CDR3 DNA: TGTGCCATCAGTGGTGGGGGGAGCTCCTACGAGCAGTACTTC
CDR3 protein: CAISGGGSSYEQYF
clone size: .
J gene: TRBJ2-7
D gene: .
V gene: TRBV10-3

CDR3 DNA: TGTGCCAGCAGTGCGAACAACTATGGCTACACCTTC
CDR3 protein: CASSANNYGYTF
clone size: .
J gene: TRBJ1-2
D gene: .
V gene: TRBV28

CDR3 DNA: TGTGCCAGCCATCCTCCTTTGCGGGCCTACGAGCAGTACTTC
CDR3 protein: CASHPPLRAYEQYF
clone size: .
J gene: TRBJ2-7
D gene: .
V gene: TRBV28

CDR3 DNA: TGTGCCAGCAGTGAAGCGGGGACTAGCGGGAGGGCTCAGATTCAGTACTTC
CDR3 protein: CASSEAGTSGRAQIQYF
clone size: .
J gene: TRBJ2-4
D gene: TRBD2
V gene: TRBV2

CDR3 DNA: TGTGCCAGCAGCCATTACGGGAGTATTGGCTACACCTTC
CDR3 protein: CASSHYGSIGYTF
clone size: .
J gene: TRBJ1-2
D gene: .
V gene: TRBV5-5

CDR3 DNA: TGTGCCAGCAGCCTACGGGACAGCTCTGGAAACACCATATATTTT
CDR3 protein: CASSLRDSSGNTIYF
clone size: .
J gene: TRBJ1-3
D gene: TRBD1
V gene: TRBV7-2

CDR3 DNA: TGTGCCACCAAGGACAGCATGAACACTGAAGCTTTCTTT
CDR3 protein: CATKDSMNTEAFF
clone size: .
J gene: TRBJ1-1
D gene: .
V gene: TRBV24-1

CDR3 DNA: TGTGCCAGCTCCCCCGGCGGGGCCAATGAGCAGTTCTTC
CDR3 protein: CASSPGGANEQFF
clone size: .
J gene: TRBJ2-1
D gene: .
V gene: TRBV28

CDR3 DNA: TGTGCCAGCAGCGTAGGGGGGACTAGCGGGTCCTACGAGCAGTACTTC
CDR3 protein: CASSVGGTSGSYEQYF
clone size: few
J gene: TRBJ2-7
D gene: TRBD2
V gene: TRBV9

CDR3 DNA: TGTGCCAGCAGTTTGCAGGACAATCAGCCCCAGCATTTT
CDR3 protein: CASSLQDNQPQHF
clone size: once
J gene: TRBJ1-5
D gene: .
V gene: TRBV12-3/TRBV12-4

CDR3 DNA: TGCGCCAGCAGCCGAAGCGGGAGTGGCAATGAGCAGTTCTTC
CDR3 protein: CASSRSGSGNEQFF
clone size: .
J gene: TRBJ2-1
D gene: TRBD2
V gene: TRBV4-1

CDR3 DNA: TGTGCCAGCAGCTTAGTACTAGCGGGGGACCTCTCCTACGAGCAGTACTTC
CDR3 protein: CASSLVLAGDLSYEQYF
clone size: .
J gene: TRBJ2-7
D gene: TRBD2
V gene: TRBV7-2

CDR3 DNA: TGTGCCAGCAGTTTCGGGGAAACAGATACGCAGTATTTT
CDR3 protein: CASSFGETDTQYF
clone size: .
J gene: TRBJ2-3
D gene: .
V gene: TRBV12-3/TRBV12-4

CDR3 DNA: TGTGCCAGCAGCCAACGGGACAGGAACACCGGGGAGCTGTTTTTT
CDR3 protein: CASSQRDRNTGELFF
clone size: .
J gene: TRBJ2-2
D gene: TRBD1
V gene: TRBV3-1/TRBV3-2

CDR3 DNA: TGTGCCAGCAGTTACCGGACTAGCGGGAGGCGGGGCAGCGATACGCAGTATTTT
CDR3 protein: CASSYRTSGRRGSDTQYF
clone size: .
J gene: TRBJ2-3
D gene: TRBD2
V gene: TRBV6-2/TRBV6-3

CDR3 DNA: TGTGCCACCAGTGATCGTAGTACCGATACGCAGTATTTT
CDR3 protein: CATSDRSTDTQYF
clone size: many
J gene: TRBJ2-3
D gene: .
V gene: TRBV24-1

CDR3 DNA: TGTGCCAGCAGCCCCTCGTACAGCGGTAACGAGCAGTACTTC
CDR3 protein: CASSPSYSGNEQYF
clone size: once
J gene: TRBJ2-7
D gene: .
V gene: TRBV11-2

CDR3 DNA: TGTGCCAGCAGCTTGGGAATCGGCGGGAGCTCCTACAATGAGCAGTTCTTC
CDR3 protein: CASSLGIGGSSYNEQFF
clone size: .
J gene: TRBJ2-1
D gene: TRBD2
V gene: TRBV7-2

CDR3 DNA: TGTGCCTGGAGTGACAGGGGAGACTATGGCTACACCTTC
CDR3 protein: CAWSDRGDYGYTF
clone size: .
J gene: TRBJ1-2
D gene: TRBD1
V gene: TRBV30

CDR3 DNA: TGTGCCAGCAGCCGGACCGGGACTAGCACAGATACGCAGTATTTT
CDR3 protein: CASSRTGTSTDTQYF
clone size: .
J gene: TRBJ2-3
D gene: .
V gene: TRBV11-3

CDR3 DNA: TGTGCAGGATCAACAGGGGAATTTGGTGGCACAGATACGCAGTATTTT
CDR3 protein: CAGSTGEFGGTDTQYF
clone size: .
J gene: TRBJ2-3
D gene: TRBD1
V gene: TRBV30

CDR3 DNA: TGTGCCAGCAGTTACCGACCCTCCACCGGGACAGGGAACACTGAAGCTTTCTTT
CDR3 protein: CASSYRPSTGTGNTEAFF
clone size: .
J gene: TRBJ1-1
D gene: TRBD1
V gene: TRBV6-2/TRBV6-3

CDR3 DNA: TGTGCCAGTGAAGTGTGGGAGGGGCCTAACTATGGCTACACCTTC
CDR3 protein: CASEVWEGPNYGYTF
clone size: .
J gene: TRBJ1-2
D gene: .
V gene: TRBV28

CDR3 DNA: TGCGCCAGCAAACGAGGAGGGGCTATACAAGAGACCCAGTACTTC
CDR3 protein: CASKRGGAIQETQYF
clone size: .
J gene: TRBJ2-5
D gene: .
V gene: TRBV4-1

CDR3 DNA: TGTGCCAGCAGCTGGAGACAGGGCAGGCAGCCCCAGCATTTT
CDR3 protein: CASSWRQGRQPQHF
clone size: .
J gene: TRBJ1-5
D gene: TRBD1
V gene: TRBV5-8

CDR3 DNA: TGTGCCAGCAGCAAATATCGGACAGGGGGCGATGAGCAGTTCTTC
CDR3 protein: CASSKYRTGGDEQFF
clone size: .
J gene: TRBJ2-1
D gene: .
V gene: TRBV21-1

CDR3 DNA: TGTGCCAGCACTCAGGGGGCGCGGGGCAATCAGCCCCAGCATTTT
CDR3 protein: CASTQGARGNQPQHF
clone size: .
J gene: TRBJ1-5
D gene: TRBD1
V gene: TRBV2

CDR3 DNA: TGTGCCAGCAGTTCTGGACAGGACTACGAGCAGTACTTC
CDR3 protein: CASSSGQDYEQYF
clone size: .
J gene: TRBJ2-7
D gene: TRBD1
V gene: TRBV6-5

CDR3 DNA: TGCAGCGTTGAAGGGGTAGCGGGAGTCTACGAGCAGTACTTC
CDR3 protein: CSVEGVAGVYEQYF
clone size: .
J gene: TRBJ2-7
D gene: TRBD2
V gene: TRBV29-1

CDR3 DNA: TGTGCCAGTCTCAGGGGTCGGCTCCCAGACGATGGCTACACCTTC
CDR3 protein: CASLRGRLPDDGYTF
clone size: .
J gene: TRBJ1-2
D gene: .
V gene: TRBV7-8

CDR3 DNA: TGCGCCAGCAGCCAAGATGCGACAGCTATTAGCTACACCTTC
CDR3 protein: CASSQDATAISYTF
clone size: few
J gene: TRBJ1-2
D gene: .
V gene: TRBV4-3

CDR3 DNA: TGTGCCAGCAGCTTATATTTACTAGCGAGCTACGAGCAGTACTTC
CDR3 protein: CASSLYLLASYEQYF
clone size: once
J gene: TRBJ2-7
D gene: TRBD2
V gene: TRBV7-2

CDR3 DNA: TGTGCCAGCAGCCAGACATACCAAGAGACCCAGTACTTC
CDR3 protein: CASSQTYQETQYF
clone size: .
J gene: TRBJ2-5
D gene: .
V gene: TRBV27

CDR3 DNA: TGTGCCACCAGTGAGAGGGACAATGAGCAGTTCTTC
CDR3 protein: CATSERDNEQFF
clone size: .
J gene: TRBJ2-1
D gene: .
V gene: TRBV24-1

CDR3 DNA: TGTGCCAGCAGTTACTCAGGACTAGCGGACAATGAGCAGTTCTTC
CDR3 protein: CASSYSGLADNEQFF
clone size: .
J gene: TRBJ2-1
D gene: TRBD2
V gene: TRBV6-5

CDR3 DNA: TGTGCCAGCAGTTACGATGGACAGGCCTATGGCTACACCTTC
CDR3 protein: CASSYDGQAYGYTF
clone size: few
J gene: TRBJ1-2
D gene: TRBD1
V gene: TRBV6-2/TRBV6-3

CDR3 DNA: TGTGCCACGGCTCCCGCTTCACAGTTGCAAGAGACCCAGTACTTC
CDR3 protein: CATAPASQLQETQYF
clone size: .
J gene: TRBJ2-5
D gene: .
V gene: TRBV24-1

CDR3 DNA: TGTGCCAGCAGCCAAGCTTATAATCGGCAAGAGACCCAGTACTTC
CDR3 protein: CASSQAYNRQETQYF
clone size: .
J gene: TRBJ2-5
D gene: .
V gene: TRBV4-2

CDR3 DNA: TGTGCCACCCACAGGGGCGCTTATAATGAAAAACTGTTTTTT
CDR3 protein: CATHRGAYNEKLFF
clone size: .
J gene: TRBJ1-4
D gene: TRBD1
V gene: TRBV28

CDR3 DNA: TGTGCCAGCAGCGCGACAGGGGATGAGCAGTTCTTC
CDR3 protein: CASSATGDEQFF
clone size: .
J gene: TRBJ2-1
D gene: TRBD1
V gene: TRBV7-7

CDR3 DNA: TGTGCCAGCAGTCTCGGGACAGGGGCCTATGGCTACACCTTC
CDR3 protein: CASSLGTGAYGYTF
clone size: .
J gene: TRBJ1-2
D gene: TRBD1
V gene: TRBV6-2/TRBV6-3

CDR3 DNA: TGTGCCAGTAGTCTTACAGGGGCCACCGGGGAGCTGTTTTTT
CDR3 protein: CASSLTGATGELFF
clone size: .
J gene: TRBJ2-2
D gene: TRBD1
V gene: TRBV19

CDR3 DNA: TGTGCCATCAGTGCTGTTGAAGAGGGGGCAGGTGGCTACACCTTC
CDR3 protein: CAISAVEEGAGGYTF
clone size: few
J gene: TRBJ1-2
D gene: TRBD1
V gene: TRBV10-3

CDR3 DNA: TGTGCCAGCACACGTAGCGGGAAGGACACCGGGGAGCTGTTTTTT
CDR3 protein: CASTRSGKDTGELFF
clone size: .
J gene: TRBJ2-2
D gene: TRBD2
V gene: TRBV9

CDR3 DNA: TGTGCCAGTAGTTTACAGGGGGCGGCCGCAACTAATGAAAAACTGTTTTTT
CDR3 protein: CASSLQGAAATNEKLFF
clone size: few
J gene: TRBJ1-4
D gene: TRBD1
V gene: TRBV19

CDR3 DNA: TGCGCCAGCAGCCCGGGGGCTAGCGGGAGGAGGGAGCAGTACTTC
CDR3 protein: CASSPGASGRREQYF
clone size: .
J gene: TRBJ2-7
D gene: TRBD2
V gene: TRBV4-3

CDR3 DNA: TGTGCCAGCAGCCAAGGGGAGCAGATTCAGTACTTC
CDR3 protein: CASSQGEQIQYF
clone size: .
J gene: TRBJ2-4
D gene: .
V gene: TRBV3-1/TRBV3-2